This T cell receptor (beta chain) is from a study of stem cell transplantation in POMP-related autoinflammatory disease. Turning to this clone: One end of the junction fails to match germline, which may point to a read error.

Clones were sequenced by immunoSEQ multiplex PCR, and TCRdb holds only the in-frame ones, with some missing. The data show some 33,000 clones, with around 88% seen just once and over 0.65% held by the top ten. The CDR3 covers 11 residues. Germline V gene lookup returns CDR1 DFQATT and CDR2 SNEGSKA (reference sequence). The sequenced sample was CD4+ T cells from PBMCs, obtained before stem cell transplantation. The gene calls are TRBV20-1 and TRBJ2-7; 7 nucleotides match TRBD2. The TCR was taken from a human donor with POMP-related autoinflammation and immune dysregulation (PRAID). CDR3 bases: TGCAGTGCTCCGTCAGCGGGGAGAAACCCCTTC. Translation: CSAPSAGRNPF.